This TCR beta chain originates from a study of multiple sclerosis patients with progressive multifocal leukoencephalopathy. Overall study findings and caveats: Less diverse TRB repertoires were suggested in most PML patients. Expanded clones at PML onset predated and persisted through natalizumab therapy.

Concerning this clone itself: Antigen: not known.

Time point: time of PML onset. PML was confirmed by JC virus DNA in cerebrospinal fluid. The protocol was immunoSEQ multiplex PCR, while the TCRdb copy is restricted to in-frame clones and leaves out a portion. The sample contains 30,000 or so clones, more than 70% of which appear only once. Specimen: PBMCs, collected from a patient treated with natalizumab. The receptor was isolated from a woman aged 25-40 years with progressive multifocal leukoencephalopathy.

CDR3 DNA: TGCGCCAGCAGCTCGGCGCCGGGGTACACCGGGGAGCTGTTTTTT. It is translated as CASSSAPGYTGELFF. The genes are TRBV5-1 and TRBJ2-2, with TRBD2 as a possible D gene (5 bases). Trimming removed 3 bases from V and 3 bases from J, with 12 bases in between. Germline loops: CDR1 SGHRS, CDR2 YFSETQ. This CDR3 region has 15 residues.